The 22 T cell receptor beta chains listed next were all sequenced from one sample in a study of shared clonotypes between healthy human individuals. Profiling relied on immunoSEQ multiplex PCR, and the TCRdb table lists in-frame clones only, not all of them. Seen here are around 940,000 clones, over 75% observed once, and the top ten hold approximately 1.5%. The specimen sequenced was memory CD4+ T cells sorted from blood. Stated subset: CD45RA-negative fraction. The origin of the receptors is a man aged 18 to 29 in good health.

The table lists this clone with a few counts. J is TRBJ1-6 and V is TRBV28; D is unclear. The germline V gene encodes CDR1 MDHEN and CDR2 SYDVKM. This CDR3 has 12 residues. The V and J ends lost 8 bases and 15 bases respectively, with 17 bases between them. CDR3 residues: CASQWEREGLHF. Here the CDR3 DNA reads TGTGCCAGCCAGTGGGAAAGAGAAGGCCTCCACTTT.

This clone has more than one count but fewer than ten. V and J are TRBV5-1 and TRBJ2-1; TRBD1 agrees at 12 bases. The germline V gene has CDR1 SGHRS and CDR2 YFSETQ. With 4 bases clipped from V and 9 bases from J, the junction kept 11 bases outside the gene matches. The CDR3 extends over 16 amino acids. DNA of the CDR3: TGCGCCAGCAGCGGGGACAGGGGGCTGCCCAGTGGTGAGCAGTTCTTC. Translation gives CASSGDRGLPSGEQFF.

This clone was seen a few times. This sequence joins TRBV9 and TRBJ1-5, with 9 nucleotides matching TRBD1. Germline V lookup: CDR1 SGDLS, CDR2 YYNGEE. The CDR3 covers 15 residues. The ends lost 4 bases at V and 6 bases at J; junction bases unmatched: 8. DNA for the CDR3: TGTGCCAGCAGCCCACAGGGGGCTGAAGGTCAGCCCCAGCATTTT. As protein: CASSPQGAEGQPQHF.

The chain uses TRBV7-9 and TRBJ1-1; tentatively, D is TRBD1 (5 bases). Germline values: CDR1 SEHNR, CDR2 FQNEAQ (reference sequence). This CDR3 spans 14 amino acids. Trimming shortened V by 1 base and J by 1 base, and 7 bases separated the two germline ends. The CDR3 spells CASSLVRGNTEAFF. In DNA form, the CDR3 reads TGTGCCAGCAGCTTAGTGAGGGGGAACACTGAAGCTTTCTTT.

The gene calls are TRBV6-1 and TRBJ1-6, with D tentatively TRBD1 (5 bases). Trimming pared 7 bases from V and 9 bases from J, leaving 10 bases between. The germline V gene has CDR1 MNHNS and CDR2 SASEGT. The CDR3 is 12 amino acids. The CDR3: CASTPGASPLHF. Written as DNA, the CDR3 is TGTGCCAGCACCCCCGGGGCTTCACCCCTCCACTTT.

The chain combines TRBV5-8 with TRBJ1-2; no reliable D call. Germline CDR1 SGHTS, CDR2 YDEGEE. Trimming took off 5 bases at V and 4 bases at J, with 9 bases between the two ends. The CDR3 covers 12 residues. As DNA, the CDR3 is TGTGCCAGCAGTGCGGGGTTCTATGGCTACACCTTC. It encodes CASSAGFYGYTF.

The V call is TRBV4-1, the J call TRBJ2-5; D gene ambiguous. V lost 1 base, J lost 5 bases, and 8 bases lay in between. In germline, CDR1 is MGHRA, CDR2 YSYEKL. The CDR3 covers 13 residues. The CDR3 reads CASSQVHVETQYF. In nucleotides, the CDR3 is TGCGCCAGCAGCCAAGTCCACGTGGAGACCCAGTACTTC.

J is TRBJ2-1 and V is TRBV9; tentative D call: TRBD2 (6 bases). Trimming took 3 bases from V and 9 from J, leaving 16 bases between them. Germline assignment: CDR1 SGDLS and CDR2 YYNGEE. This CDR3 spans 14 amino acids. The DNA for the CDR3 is TGTGCCAGCAGCGCGACTAGTGAGGCCTCTGAGCAGTTCTTC. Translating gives CASSATSEASEQFF.

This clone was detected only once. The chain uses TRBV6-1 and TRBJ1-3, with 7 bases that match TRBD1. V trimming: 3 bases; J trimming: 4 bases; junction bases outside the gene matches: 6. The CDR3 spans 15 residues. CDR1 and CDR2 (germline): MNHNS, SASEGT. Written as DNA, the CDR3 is TGTGCCAGCAGTGATACGACAGGGAGAGGAAACACCATATATTTT. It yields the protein CASSDTTGRGNTIYF.

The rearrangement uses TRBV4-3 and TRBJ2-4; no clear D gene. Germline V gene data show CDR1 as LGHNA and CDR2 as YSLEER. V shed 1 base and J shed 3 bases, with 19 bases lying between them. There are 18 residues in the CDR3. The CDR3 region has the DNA TGCGCCAGCAGCCAAGGAGCGCTCTCCCTGACGGGCAAAAACATTCAGTACTTC. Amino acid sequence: CASSQGALSLTGKNIQYF.

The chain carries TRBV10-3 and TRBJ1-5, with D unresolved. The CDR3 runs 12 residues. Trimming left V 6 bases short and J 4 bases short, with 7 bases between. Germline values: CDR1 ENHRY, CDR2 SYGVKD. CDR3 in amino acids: CAIRRGNQPQHF. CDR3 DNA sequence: TGTGCCATCAGAAGAGGGAATCAGCCCCAGCATTTT.

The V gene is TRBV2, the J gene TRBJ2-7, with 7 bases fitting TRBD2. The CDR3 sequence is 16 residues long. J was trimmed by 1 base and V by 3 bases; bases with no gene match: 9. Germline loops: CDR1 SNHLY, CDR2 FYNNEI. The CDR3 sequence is CASSDQGLSKSYEQYF. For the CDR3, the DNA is TGTGCCAGCAGTGACCAGGGACTATCCAAATCCTACGAGCAGTACTTC. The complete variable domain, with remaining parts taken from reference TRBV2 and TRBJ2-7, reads EPEVTQTPSHQVTQMGQEVILRCVPISNHLYFYWYRQILGQKVEFLVSFYNNEISEKSEIFDDQFSVERPDGSNFTLKIRSTKLEDSAMYFCASSDQGLSKSYEQYFGPGTRLTVT.

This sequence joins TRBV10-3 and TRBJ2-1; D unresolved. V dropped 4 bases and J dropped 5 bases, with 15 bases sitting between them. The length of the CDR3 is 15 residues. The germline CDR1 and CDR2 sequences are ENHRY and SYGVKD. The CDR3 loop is CAISVDQVRDNEQFF. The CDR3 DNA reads TGTGCCATCAGTGTCGACCAAGTACGTGACAATGAGCAGTTCTTC.

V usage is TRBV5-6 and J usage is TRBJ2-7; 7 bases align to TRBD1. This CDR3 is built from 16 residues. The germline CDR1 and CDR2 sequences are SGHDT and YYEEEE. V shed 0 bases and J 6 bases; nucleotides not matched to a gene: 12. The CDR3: CASSLERRTGAGEQYF. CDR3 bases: TGTGCCAGCAGCTTGGAGCGGCGTACAGGGGCCGGCGAGCAGTACTTC.

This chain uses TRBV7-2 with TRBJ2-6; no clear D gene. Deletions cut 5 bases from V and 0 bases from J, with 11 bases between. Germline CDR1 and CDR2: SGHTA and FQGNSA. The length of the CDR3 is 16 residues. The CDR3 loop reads CASSPSLSSGANVLTF. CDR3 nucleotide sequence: TGTGCCAGCAGCCCGTCACTAAGCTCTGGGGCCAACGTCCTGACTTTC.

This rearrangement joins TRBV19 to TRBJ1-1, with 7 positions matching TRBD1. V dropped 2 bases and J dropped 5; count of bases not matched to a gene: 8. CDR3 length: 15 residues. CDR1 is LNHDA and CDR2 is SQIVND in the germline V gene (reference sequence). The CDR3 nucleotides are TGTGCCAGTAGTATACCCCAGACAGGGAGTACTGAAGCTTTCTTT. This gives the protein CASSIPQTGSTEAFF.

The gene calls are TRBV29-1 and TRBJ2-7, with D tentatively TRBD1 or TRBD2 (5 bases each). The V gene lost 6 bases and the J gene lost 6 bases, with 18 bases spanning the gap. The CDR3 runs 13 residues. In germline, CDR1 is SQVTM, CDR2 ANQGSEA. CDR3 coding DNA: TGCAGCGTGCTCCGGGACGGTATACTCGAGCAGTACTTC. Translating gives CSVLRDGILEQYF.

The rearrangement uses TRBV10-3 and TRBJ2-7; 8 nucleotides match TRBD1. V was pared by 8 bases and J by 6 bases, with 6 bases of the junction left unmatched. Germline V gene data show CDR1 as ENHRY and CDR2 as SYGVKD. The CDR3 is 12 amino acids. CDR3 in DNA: TGTGCCATCCGGACAGGGAAAGGCGAGCAGTACTTC. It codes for CAIRTGKGEQYF.

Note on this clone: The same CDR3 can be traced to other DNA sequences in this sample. The CDR3 here is CASSPGQGFTDTQYF. The CDR3 DNA reads as TGTGCCAGCAGCCCGGGACAGGGGTTCACAGATACGCAGTATTTT. The genes are TRBV5-4 and TRBJ2-3; TRBD1 matches at 10 bases. The V gene's germline CDR1 is SGHNT and CDR2 YYREEE (reference sequence). The CDR3 length is 15 residues. V shed 4 bases, J shed 2 bases, and the junction held 4 bases outside the gene matches.

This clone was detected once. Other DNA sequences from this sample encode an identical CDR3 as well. CDR3 residues: CASSLGQEETQYF. CDR3 in DNA: TGTGCCAGCAGCTTGGGTCAAGAAGAGACCCAGTACTTC. The chain couples TRBV5-4 to TRBJ2-5; no definite D call. Trimming removed 0 bases at V and 3 bases at J, with 6 bases between. The CDR3 covers 13 residues. Per germline, CDR1 SGHNT and CDR2 YYREEE (reference sequence).

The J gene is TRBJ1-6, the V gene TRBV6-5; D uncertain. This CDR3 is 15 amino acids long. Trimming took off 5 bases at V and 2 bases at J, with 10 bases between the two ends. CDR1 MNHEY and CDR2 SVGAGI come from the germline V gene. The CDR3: CASSREGTYNSPLHF. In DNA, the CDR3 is TGTGCCAGCAGTCGGGAAGGGACCTATAATTCACCCCTCCACTTT.

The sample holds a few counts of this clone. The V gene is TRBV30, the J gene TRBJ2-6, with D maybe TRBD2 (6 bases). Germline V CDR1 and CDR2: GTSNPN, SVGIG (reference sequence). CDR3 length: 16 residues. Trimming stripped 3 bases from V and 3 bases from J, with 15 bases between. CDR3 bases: TGTGCCTGGAGCTCAAACGGGGGTGGTGGGGCCAACGTCCTGACTTTC. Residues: CAWSSNGGGGANVLTF.